Sequencing of this TCR beta chain was carried out in a study of blood T cell repertoires in COVID-19. The wider study: Material from acute and convalescent COVID-19 was sourced from the United States, Italy and Spain. Sources were T cells, B-cell-depleted T cells, or PBMCs; the material itself was cDNA or gDNA.

Regarding this clone: Relative to the germline gene, one junction end is altered; a read error may explain this.

This CDR3 region has 11 residues. Germline V gives CDR1 LNHDA, CDR2 SQIVND (reference sequence). Per the study methods: By means of reference gene primer amplification, nucleated cell counts were estimated. TCRdb's copy holds only in-frame clones and misses some; the assay was immunoSEQ multiplex PCR. V and J calls and clone size come straight from that table; D and trimming were deduced from the DNA. The data hold 410,000 or so clones, with 80% to 90% observed a single time. The V gene is TRBV19, the J gene TRBJ2-3; 8 nucleotides match TRBD2. Sequencing input: peripheral blood. This TCR derives from a woman in her 30s with active or convalescent COVID-19. CDR3 residues: CASGSADTQYF. The CDR3 region has the DNA TGCGCTAGCGGGTCGGCAGATACGCAGTATTTT. The whole variable domain, remainder taken from reference TRBV19 and TRBJ2-3, is DGGITQSPKYLFRKEGQNVTLSCEQNLNHDAMYWYRQDPGQGLRLIYYSQIVNDFQKGDIAEGYSVSREKKESFPLTVTSAQKNPTAFYLCASGSADTQYFGPGTRLTVL.